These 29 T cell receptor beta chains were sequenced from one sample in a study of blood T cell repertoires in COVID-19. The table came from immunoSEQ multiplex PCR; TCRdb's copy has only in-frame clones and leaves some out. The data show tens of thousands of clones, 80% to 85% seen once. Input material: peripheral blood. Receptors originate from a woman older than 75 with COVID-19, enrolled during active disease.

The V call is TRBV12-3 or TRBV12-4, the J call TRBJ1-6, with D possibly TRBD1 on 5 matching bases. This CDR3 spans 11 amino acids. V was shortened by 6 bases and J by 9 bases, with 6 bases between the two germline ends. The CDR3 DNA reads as TGTGCCAGCAGCAGGGTTTCACCCCTCCACTTT. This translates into CASSRVSPLHF.

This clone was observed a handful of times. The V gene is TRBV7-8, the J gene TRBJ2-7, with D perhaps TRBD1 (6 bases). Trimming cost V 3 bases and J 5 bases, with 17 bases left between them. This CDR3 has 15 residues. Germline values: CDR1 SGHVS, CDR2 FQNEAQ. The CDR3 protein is CASSFQGTGIHEQYF. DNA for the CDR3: TGTGCCAGCAGCTTCCAAGGAACAGGGATCCACGAGCAGTACTTC.

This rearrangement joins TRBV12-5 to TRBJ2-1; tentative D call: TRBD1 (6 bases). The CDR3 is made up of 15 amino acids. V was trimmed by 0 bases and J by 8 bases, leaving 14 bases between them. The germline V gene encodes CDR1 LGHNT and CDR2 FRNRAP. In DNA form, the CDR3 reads TGTGCTAGTGGTTTGGTAAGGGGGAGAGGGCATGAGCAGTTCTTC. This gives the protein CASGLVRGRGHEQFF.

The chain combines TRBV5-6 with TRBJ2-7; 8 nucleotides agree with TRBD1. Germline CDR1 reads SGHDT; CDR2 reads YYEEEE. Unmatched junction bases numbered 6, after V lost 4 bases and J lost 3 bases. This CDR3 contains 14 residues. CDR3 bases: TGTGCCAGCAGCGGGGGACAGGTCATCTACGAGCAGTACTTC. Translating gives CASSGGQVIYEQYF.

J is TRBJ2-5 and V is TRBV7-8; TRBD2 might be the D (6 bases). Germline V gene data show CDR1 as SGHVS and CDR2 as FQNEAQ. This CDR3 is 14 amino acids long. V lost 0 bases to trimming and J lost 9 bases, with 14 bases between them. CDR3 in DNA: TGTGCCAGCAGCTTAGCGGGACTGCCGGGGGCCCAGTACTTC. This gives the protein CASSLAGLPGAQYF.

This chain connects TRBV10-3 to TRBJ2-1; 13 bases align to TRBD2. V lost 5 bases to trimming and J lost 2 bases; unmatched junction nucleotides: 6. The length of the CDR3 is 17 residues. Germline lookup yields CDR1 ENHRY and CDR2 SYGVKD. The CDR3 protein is CAISWTSGSMTYNEQFF. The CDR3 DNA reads TGTGCCATCAGTTGGACTAGCGGGAGTATGACCTACAATGAGCAGTTCTTC.

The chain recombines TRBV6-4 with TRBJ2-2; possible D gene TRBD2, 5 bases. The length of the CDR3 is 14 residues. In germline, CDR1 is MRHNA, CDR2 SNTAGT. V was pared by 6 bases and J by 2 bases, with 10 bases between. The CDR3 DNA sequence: TGTGCCAGCAGGAGGGAGCCCAACACCGGGGAGCTGTTTTTT. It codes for CASRREPNTGELFF.

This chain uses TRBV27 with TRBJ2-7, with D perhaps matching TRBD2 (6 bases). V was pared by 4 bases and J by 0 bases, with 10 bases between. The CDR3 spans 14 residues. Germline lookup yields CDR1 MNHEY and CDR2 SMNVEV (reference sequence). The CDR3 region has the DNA TGTGCCAGCAGTTGGGGGGATTCCTCCTACGAGCAGTACTTC. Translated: CASSWGDSSYEQYF.

The CDR3 reads CASSPPGTGKTNTEAFF. In nucleotides, the CDR3 is TGTGCCAGCTCACCACCGGGGACAGGAAAAACGAACACTGAAGCTTTCTTT. This chain uses TRBV18 with TRBJ1-1, with 8 bases fitting TRBD1. CDR3 length: 17 amino acids. Germline V gives CDR1 KGHSH, CDR2 LQKENI. V dropped 0 bases and J dropped 1; count of bases not matched to a gene: 7.

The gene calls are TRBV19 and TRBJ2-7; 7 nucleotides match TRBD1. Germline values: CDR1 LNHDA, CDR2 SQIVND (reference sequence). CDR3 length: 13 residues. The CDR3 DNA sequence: TGTGCAATACCCATTAGGGGGCTTTATGAGCAGTACTTC. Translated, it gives CAIPIRGLYEQYF.

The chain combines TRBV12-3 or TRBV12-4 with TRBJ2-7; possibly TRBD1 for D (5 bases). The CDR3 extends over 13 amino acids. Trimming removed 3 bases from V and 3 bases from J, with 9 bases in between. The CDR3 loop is CASSLGLHYEQYF. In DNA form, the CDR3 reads TGTGCCAGCAGTTTGGGGCTGCACTACGAGCAGTACTTC.

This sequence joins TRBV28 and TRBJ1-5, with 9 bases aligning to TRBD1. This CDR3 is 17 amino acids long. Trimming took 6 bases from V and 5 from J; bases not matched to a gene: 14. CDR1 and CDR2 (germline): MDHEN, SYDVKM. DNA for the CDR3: TGTGCCAGCAGATCTGGCCTGGGGGGACAGGGCCATCAGCCCCAGCATTTT. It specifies CASRSGLGGQGHQPQHF.

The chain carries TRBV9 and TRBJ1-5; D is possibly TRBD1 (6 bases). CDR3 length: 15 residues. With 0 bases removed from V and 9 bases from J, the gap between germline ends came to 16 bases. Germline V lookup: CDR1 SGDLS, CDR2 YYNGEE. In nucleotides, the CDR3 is TGTGCCAGCAGCGTAGACGGACAGATTCATCGGCCCCAGCATTTT. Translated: CASSVDGQIHRPQHF. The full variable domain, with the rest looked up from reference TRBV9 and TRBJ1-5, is DSGVTQTPKHLITATGQRVTLRCSPRSGDLSVYWYQQSLDQGLQFLIQYYNGEERAKGNILERFSAQQFPDLHSELNLSSLELGDSALYFCASSVDGQIHRPQHFGDGTRLSIL.

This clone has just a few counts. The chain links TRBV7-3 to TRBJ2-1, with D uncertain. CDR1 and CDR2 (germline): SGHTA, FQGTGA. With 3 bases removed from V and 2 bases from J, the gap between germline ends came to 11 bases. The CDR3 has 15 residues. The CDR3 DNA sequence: TGTGCCAGCAGCTTGATCGTGGGCCCCTACAATGAGCAGTTCTTC. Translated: CASSLIVGPYNEQFF. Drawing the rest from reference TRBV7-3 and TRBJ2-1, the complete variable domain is GAGVSQTPSNKVTEKGKYVELRCDPISGHTALYWYRQSLGQGPEFLIYFQGTGAADDSGLPNDRFFAVRPEGSVSTLKIQRTERGDSAVYLCASSLIVGPYNEQFFGPGTRLTVL.

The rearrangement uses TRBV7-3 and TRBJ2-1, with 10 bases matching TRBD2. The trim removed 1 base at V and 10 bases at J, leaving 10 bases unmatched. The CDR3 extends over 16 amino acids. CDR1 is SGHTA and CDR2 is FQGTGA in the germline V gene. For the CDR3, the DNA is TGTGCCAGCAGCTTAAATCCCAGCGGGAGGGCGGCGGAGCAGTTCTTC. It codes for CASSLNPSGRAAEQFF.

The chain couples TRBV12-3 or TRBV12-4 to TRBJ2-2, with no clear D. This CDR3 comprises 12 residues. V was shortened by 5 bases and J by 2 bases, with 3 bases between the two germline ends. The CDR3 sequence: CASSLNTGELFF. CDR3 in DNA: TGTGCCAGCAGTCTAAACACCGGGGAGCTGTTTTTT.

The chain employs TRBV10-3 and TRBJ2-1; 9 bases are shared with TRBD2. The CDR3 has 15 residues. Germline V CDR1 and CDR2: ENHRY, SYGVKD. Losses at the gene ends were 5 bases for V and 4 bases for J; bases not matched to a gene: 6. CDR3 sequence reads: CAISRLAGAYNEQFF. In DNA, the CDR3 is TGTGCCATCAGTCGATTAGCGGGAGCATACAATGAGCAGTTCTTC.

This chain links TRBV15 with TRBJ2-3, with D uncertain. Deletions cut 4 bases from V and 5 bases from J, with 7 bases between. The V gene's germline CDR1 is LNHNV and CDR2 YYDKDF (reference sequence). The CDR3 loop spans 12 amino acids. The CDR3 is CATSTLRDTQYF. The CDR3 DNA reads TGTGCCACCAGCACCCTCCGAGATACGCAGTATTTT. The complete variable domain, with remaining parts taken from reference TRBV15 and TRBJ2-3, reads DAMVIQNPRYQVTQFGKPVTLSCSQTLNHNVMYWYQQKSSQAPKLLFHYYDKDFNNEADTPDNFQSRRPNTSFCFLDIRSPGLGDTAMYLCATSTLRDTQYFGPGTRLTVL.

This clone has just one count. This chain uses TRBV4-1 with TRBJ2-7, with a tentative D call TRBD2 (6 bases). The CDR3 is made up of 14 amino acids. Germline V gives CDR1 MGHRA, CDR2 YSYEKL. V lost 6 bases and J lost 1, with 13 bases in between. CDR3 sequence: CASSRASASYEQYF. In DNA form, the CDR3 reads TGCGCCAGCAGTAGGGCTAGCGCATCCTACGAGCAGTACTTC.

This CDR3 reads CASSFKPNEQFF. The DNA for the CDR3 is TGCGCCAGCAGCTTTAAGCCCAATGAGCAGTTCTTC. The chain is built from TRBV5-1 and TRBJ2-1; D remains ambiguous. CDR1 and CDR2 from the germline V gene are SGHRS and YFSETQ. Trimming pared 2 bases from V and 6 bases from J, leaving 6 bases between. This CDR3 has 12 residues.

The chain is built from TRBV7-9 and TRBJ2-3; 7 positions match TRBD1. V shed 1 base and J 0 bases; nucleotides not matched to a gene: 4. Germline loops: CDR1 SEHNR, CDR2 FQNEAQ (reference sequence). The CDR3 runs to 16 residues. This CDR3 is CASSLETGASTDTQYF. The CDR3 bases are TGTGCCAGCAGCTTAGAAACAGGGGCTAGCACAGATACGCAGTATTTT.

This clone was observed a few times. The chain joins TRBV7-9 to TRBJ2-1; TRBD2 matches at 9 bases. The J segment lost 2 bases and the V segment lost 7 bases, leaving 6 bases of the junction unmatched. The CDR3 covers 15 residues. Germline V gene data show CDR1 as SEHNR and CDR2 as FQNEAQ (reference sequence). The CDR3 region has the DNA TGTGCCAGCACCTCGACTAGCGGAACCTACAATGAGCAGTTCTTC. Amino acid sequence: CASTSTSGTYNEQFF.

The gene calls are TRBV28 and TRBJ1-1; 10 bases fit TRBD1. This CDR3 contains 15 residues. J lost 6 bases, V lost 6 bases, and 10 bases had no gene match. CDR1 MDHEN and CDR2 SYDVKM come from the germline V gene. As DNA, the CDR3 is TGTGCCAGCAGCTCAGCCGGGACAGGGGCCCCTGAAGCTTTCTTT. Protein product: CASSSAGTGAPEAFF.

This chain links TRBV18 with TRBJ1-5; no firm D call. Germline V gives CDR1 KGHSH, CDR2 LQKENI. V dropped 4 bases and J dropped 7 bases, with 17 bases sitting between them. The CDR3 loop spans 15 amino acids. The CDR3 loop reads CASSRSGMVEQPQHF. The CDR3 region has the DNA TGTGCCAGCTCACGATCGGGTATGGTGGAGCAGCCCCAGCATTTT.

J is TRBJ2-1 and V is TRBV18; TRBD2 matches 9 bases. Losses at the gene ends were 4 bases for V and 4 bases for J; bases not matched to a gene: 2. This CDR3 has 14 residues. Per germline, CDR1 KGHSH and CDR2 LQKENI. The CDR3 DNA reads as TGTGCCAGCTCACAGACTAGCGGATACAATGAGCAGTTCTTC. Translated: CASSQTSGYNEQFF.

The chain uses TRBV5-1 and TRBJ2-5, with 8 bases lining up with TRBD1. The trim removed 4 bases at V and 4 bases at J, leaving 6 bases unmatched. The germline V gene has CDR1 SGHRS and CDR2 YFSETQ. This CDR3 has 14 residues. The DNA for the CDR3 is TGCGCCAGCAGCATGGCCGACAGGGGAGAGACCCAGTACTTC. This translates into CASSMADRGETQYF.

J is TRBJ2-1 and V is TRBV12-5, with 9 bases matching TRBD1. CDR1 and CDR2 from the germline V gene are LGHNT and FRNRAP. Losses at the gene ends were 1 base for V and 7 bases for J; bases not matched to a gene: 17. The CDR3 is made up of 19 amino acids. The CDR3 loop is CASGLATGGLAGSLNEQFF. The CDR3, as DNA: TGTGCTAGTGGTTTGGCGACAGGGGGTTTGGCGGGAAGCTTGAATGAGCAGTTCTTC.

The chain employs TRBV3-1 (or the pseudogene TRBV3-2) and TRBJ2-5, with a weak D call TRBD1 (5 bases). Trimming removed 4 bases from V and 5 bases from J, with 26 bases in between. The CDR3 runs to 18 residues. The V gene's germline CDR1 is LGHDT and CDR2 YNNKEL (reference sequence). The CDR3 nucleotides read TGTGCCAGCAGCCCTATGGGGAACAGGCAGGGATTTCGGGAGACCCAGTACTTC. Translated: CASSPMGNRQGFRETQYF.

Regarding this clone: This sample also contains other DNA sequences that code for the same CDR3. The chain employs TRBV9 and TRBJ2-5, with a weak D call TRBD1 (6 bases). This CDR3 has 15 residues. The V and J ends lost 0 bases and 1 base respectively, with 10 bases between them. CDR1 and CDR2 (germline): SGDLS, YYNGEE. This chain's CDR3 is CASSVVTGGQETQYF. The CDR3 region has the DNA TGTGCCAGCAGCGTAGTGACAGGCGGCCAAGAGACCCAGTACTTC.